What follows are 24 T cell receptor beta chains derived from one specimen sequenced in a study of PD-1 blockade in classical Hodgkin lymphoma. The protocol was immunoSEQ multiplex PCR, while the TCRdb copy is restricted to in-frame clones and leaves out a portion. Of some 150,000 clones in the sample, approximately 72% were seen once. Every patient experienced relapse after autologous stem cell transplantation, and brentuximab vedotin exposure varied. The sample in question was peripheral blood mononuclear cells (PBMCs), obtained before the second cycle of nivolumab. The receptor source for this set is a human donor with classical Hodgkin lymphoma.

V gene TRBV5-1 combines with J gene TRBJ2-3; 9 bases are a match to TRBD1. This CDR3 has 17 amino acids. J lost 2 bases, V lost 1 base, and 8 bases had no gene match. Germline loops: CDR1 SGHRS, CDR2 YFSETQ. The CDR3 DNA is TGCGCCAGCAGCTTGTTCCGGACAGGGGTAGCCACAGATACGCAGTATTTT. Residues: CASSLFRTGVATDTQYF.

This clone was observed at least ten times. The gene calls are TRBV4-2 and TRBJ1-1; 8 bases are a match to TRBD1. Germline assignment: CDR1 LGHNA and CDR2 YNFKEQ. With 4 bases clipped from V and 6 bases from J, the junction kept 7 bases outside the gene matches. The CDR3 totals 14 residues. The CDR3 DNA reads TGTGCCAGCAGCCCCCAGGGGGCCGTCGCTGAAGCTTTCTTT. This translates into CASSPQGAVAEAFF.

This clone was detected a few times. This chain uses TRBV6-1 with TRBJ1-2; perhaps TRBD1 as D (5 bases). Germline V gene lookup returns CDR1 MNHNS and CDR2 SASEGT. The CDR3 is made up of 15 amino acids. V was trimmed by 1 base and J by 5 bases, leaving 14 bases between them. CDR3 bases: TGTGCCAGCAGTGAAGTCAGCCTCGGGACTTATGGCTACACCTTC. It is translated as CASSEVSLGTYGYTF.

The CDR3 sequence is CASSYGPGGDQPQHF. CDR3 nucleotides: TGTGCCAGCAGTTACGGGCCAGGGGGTGATCAGCCCCAGCATTTT. The J gene is TRBJ1-5, the V gene TRBV6-5; 7 bases fit TRBD1. Germline V gene sequence: CDR1 MNHEY, CDR2 SVGAGI. After removal of 2 bases from V and 5 bases from J, the junction contained 6 bases not matched to a gene. The CDR3 runs to 15 residues.

V gene TRBV4-2 combines with J gene TRBJ2-7; TRBD2 might be the D (5 bases). The CDR3 loop spans 17 amino acids. Deletions cut 0 bases from V and 1 base from J, with 16 bases between. Germline V lookup: CDR1 LGHNA, CDR2 YNFKEQ. The CDR3 sequence: CASSQDPLAFVSYEQYF. The CDR3 DNA reads TGTGCCAGCAGCCAAGATCCCCTAGCCTTTGTTTCCTACGAGCAGTACTTC.

The chain links TRBV5-1 to TRBJ1-3; 7 bases align to TRBD1. J lost 2 bases, V lost 4 bases, and 3 bases had no gene match. CDR1 SGHRS and CDR2 YFSETQ come from the germline V gene. CDR3 length: 14 amino acids. DNA for the CDR3: TGCGCCAGCAGCCAGGGGGTAACTGGAAACACCATATATTTT. Residues: CASSQGVTGNTIYF. The variable domain in full, with the rest retrieved from reference TRBV5-1 and TRBJ1-3, is KAGVTQTPRYLIKTRGQQVTLSCSPISGHRSVSWYQQTPGQGLQFLFEYFSETQRNKGNFPGRFSGRQFSNSRSEMNVSTLELGDSALYLCASSQGVTGNTIYFGEGSWLTVV.

The chain links TRBV5-6 to TRBJ1-4; a possible D gene is TRBD1 (5 bases). Germline V gene sequence: CDR1 SGHDT, CDR2 YYEEEE. This CDR3 contains 15 residues. Trimming removed 3 bases at V and 8 bases at J, with 17 bases between. CDR3 bases: TGTGCCAGCAGCTGGACGTCGGGGGTCGAGGAAAAACTGTTTTTT. This encodes CASSWTSGVEEKLFF.

The gene calls are TRBV11-2 and TRBJ2-2; D perhaps matches TRBD2 (5 bases). The CDR3 has 14 amino acids. Trimming left V 5 bases short and J 2 bases short, with 9 bases between. Per germline, CDR1 SGHAT and CDR2 FQNNGV. The DNA of the CDR3 is TGTGCCAGCAGCCCCACTAGAAACACCGGGGAGCTGTTTTTT. Translated: CASSPTRNTGELFF.

This sequence joins TRBV27 and TRBJ2-5, with a weak D call TRBD2 (5 bases). V shed 6 bases and J shed 5 bases, with 10 bases lying between them. CDR3 size: 12 residues. From germline, CDR1 is MNHEY and CDR2 SMNVEV (reference sequence). Written as DNA, the CDR3 is TGTGCCAGCAGCCCCAGAGGGGAGACCCAGTACTTC. It is translated as CASSPRGETQYF.

The J gene is TRBJ2-1, the V gene TRBV7-2; 7 positions match TRBD2. The germline V gene has CDR1 SGHTA and CDR2 FQGNSA. After removal of 7 bases from V and 5 bases from J, the junction contained 8 bases not matched to a gene. This CDR3 has 14 residues. CDR3: CASTSRTSHNEQFF. DNA for the CDR3: TGTGCCAGCACCTCGAGGACTAGTCACAATGAGCAGTTCTTC.

This clone was seen only a few times. This sequence joins TRBV6-4 and TRBJ1-2; D unclear. This CDR3 is 10 amino acids long. Germline CDR1 MRHNA, CDR2 SNTAGT. Trimming shortened V by 8 bases and J by 5 bases, and 6 bases separated the two germline ends. CDR3 sequence: CASSSYGYTF. The CDR3 nucleotides read TGTGCCAGCTCCTCGTATGGCTACACCTTC.

The rearrangement links TRBV6-5 to TRBJ1-2; D gene unclear. Germline V CDR1 and CDR2: MNHEY, SVGAGI. The CDR3 has 14 amino acids. With 2 bases removed from V and 0 bases from J, the gap between germline ends came to 7 bases. The CDR3: CASSYVHTNYGYTF. The CDR3 coding sequence is TGTGCCAGCAGTTACGTCCACACTAACTATGGCTACACCTTC.

This chain uses TRBV19 with TRBJ2-1, with 12 bases lining up with TRBD1. Germline CDR1 reads LNHDA; CDR2 reads SQIVND (reference sequence). CDR3 length equals 13 residues. V shed 11 bases and J 6 bases; nucleotides not matched to a gene: 5. As DNA, the CDR3 is TGTGCCGTGGGACAGGGGGCCGTCAATGAGCAGTTCTTC. Amino acid sequence: CAVGQGAVNEQFF.

This clone was seen a few times. This chain connects TRBV19 to TRBJ2-3, with 7 positions matching TRBD1. The trim removed 8 bases at V and 6 bases at J, leaving 11 bases unmatched. There are 14 residues in the CDR3. Germline assignment: CDR1 LNHDA and CDR2 SQIVND (reference sequence). CDR3 nucleotide sequence: TGTGCCAGTCACTACCTTGGCAGGGGGGATACGCAGTATTTT. This translates into CASHYLGRGDTQYF.

The CDR3 region is CASSYARGDPNEKLFF. The CDR3 region has the DNA TGTGCCAGCAGCTACGCCCGGGGCGATCCTAATGAAAAACTGTTTTTT. The chain uses TRBV6-6 and TRBJ1-4; D possibly corresponds to TRBD1 (5 bases). There are 16 residues in the CDR3. Between the trimmed V and J ends, which lost 6 bases and 3 bases, there was a span of 17 bases. The germline CDR1 and CDR2 sequences are MNHNY and SVGAGI (reference sequence).

This chain connects TRBV27 to TRBJ2-7, with D perhaps matching TRBD2 (6 bases). V lost 6 bases, J lost 0 bases, and 18 bases lay in between. Germline CDR1 is MNHEY and CDR2 is SMNVEV (reference sequence). The CDR3 is made up of 16 amino acids. CDR3 protein: CASSRDWPLSSYEQYF. CDR3 nucleotide sequence: TGTGCCAGCAGCCGGGACTGGCCACTTAGCTCCTACGAGCAGTACTTC.

The chain joins TRBV19 to TRBJ2-5; D possibly corresponds to TRBD1 (5 bases). Germline-derived CDR1 and CDR2 are LNHDA and SQIVND (reference sequence). The CDR3 runs 13 residues. Trimming took 5 bases from V and 3 from J, leaving 10 bases between them. CDR3 amino acids: CASSGQGKETQYF. CDR3 nucleotide sequence: TGTGCCAGTAGTGGCCAGGGTAAAGAGACCCAGTACTTC.

The rearrangement joins TRBV6-5 to TRBJ2-3; 16 bases align to TRBD2. The trim removed 6 bases at V and 4 bases at J, leaving 1 base unmatched. Germline V gene lookup returns CDR1 MNHEY and CDR2 SVGAGI. The CDR3 loop spans 15 amino acids. The CDR3 sequence is CASRGLAGGSDTQYF. DNA for the CDR3: TGTGCCAGCAGGGGACTAGCGGGAGGGTCAGATACGCAGTATTTT.

The CDR3 loop reads CSVETARGQGAPSRTYEQYF. The CDR3 bases are TGCAGCGTTGAAACCGCCCGCGGACAGGGAGCTCCCTCGAGAACCTACGAGCAGTACTTC. The chain carries TRBV29-1 and TRBJ2-7, with TRBD1 matching over 8 bases. The V segment lost 2 bases and the J segment 2 bases; nucleotides outside the gene matches: 23. This CDR3 spans 20 amino acids. Germline assignment: CDR1 SQVTM and CDR2 ANQGSEA.

The V call is TRBV11-3, the J call TRBJ2-3; D remains ambiguous. This CDR3 region has 13 residues. V was cut by 6 bases and J by 0 bases, with 7 bases left in between. Germline CDR1 is SGHNT and CDR2 is YENEEA. In DNA, the CDR3 is TGTGCCAGCAGGAGTGGGAGCACAGATACGCAGTATTTT. Amino acid sequence: CASRSGSTDTQYF.

This clone came up a few times. CDR3 region: CASSQVGSNEQFF. In DNA form, the CDR3 reads TGTGCCAGCAGCCAAGTGGGAAGCAATGAGCAGTTCTTC. V and J are TRBV5-5 and TRBJ2-1; D remains unclear. In germline, CDR1 is SGHKS, CDR2 YYEKEE (reference sequence). Trimming removed 4 bases at V and 6 bases at J, with 11 bases between. CDR3 length: 13 amino acids.

In its sample, this clone was seen once. The V and J genes are TRBV28 and TRBJ2-7; TRBD2 agrees at 15 bases. V was pared by 6 bases and J by 3 bases, with 18 bases of the junction left unmatched. There are 20 residues in the CDR3. Germline-derived CDR1 and CDR2 are MDHEN and SYDVKM. CDR3 sequence reads: CASRSTNGLAGGPSLYEQYF. CDR3 DNA sequence: TGTGCCAGCAGGTCTACCAACGGACTAGCGGGAGGGCCCTCCCTCTACGAGCAGTACTTC.

V usage is TRBV6-5 and J usage is TRBJ2-2; the D gene is possibly TRBD2 (6 bases). This CDR3 contains 13 residues. In germline, CDR1 is MNHEY, CDR2 SVGAGI. V was cut by 7 bases and J by 4 bases, with 10 bases left in between. DNA for the CDR3: TGTGCCAGCATAAAGGAGGGCACCGGGGAGCTGTTTTTT. It encodes CASIKEGTGELFF.

Here the CDR3 reads CASSEALGGGRWIGEQYF. CDR3 nucleotide sequence: TGTGCCAGCAGTGAAGCGCTTGGCGGGGGACGCTGGATTGGTGAGCAGTACTTC. V is TRBV6-1 and J is TRBJ2-7, with TRBD2 matching 7 bases. The V and J ends lost 0 bases and 7 bases, in that order; junction bases with no gene match: 18. CDR1 is MNHNS, CDR2 SASEGT, per germline. This CDR3 contains 18 residues.